Following are 13 T cell receptor beta chains from one sample sequenced in a study of cytotoxic CD8 clonotypes in ibrutinib-treated CLL. Profiled with immunoSEQ multiplex PCR; TCRdb holds only in-frame clones, not every one. The repertoire holds about 68,000 clones, with around 65% as singletons. The specimen was PBMCs, collected after 12 months of ibrutinib treatment. Every receptor here comes from a human donor with chronic lymphocytic leukemia.

The chain is built from TRBV7-6 and TRBJ2-2, with unresolved D. The V end lost 5 bases, the J end lost 4 bases, and 11 bases lay between the germline ends. Germline-derived CDR1 and CDR2 are SGHVS and FNYEAQ. The CDR3 contains 14 residues. Written as DNA, the CDR3 is TGTGCCAGCAGCCTAGGGCCTAGCACCGGGGAGCTGTTTTTT. Translating gives CASSLGPSTGELFF.

J is TRBJ1-5 and V is TRBV5-8, with unresolved D. V lost 0 bases and J 9 bases, leaving 10 bases between the germline ends. There are 13 residues in the CDR3. Germline loops: CDR1 SGHTS, CDR2 YDEGEE. The CDR3, as DNA: TGTGCCAGCAGCTTGGGTACCGCCGGGCCCCAGCATTTT. This translates into CASSLGTAGPQHF. Together with reference TRBV5-8 and TRBJ1-5, the CDR3 gives the full variable domain: EAGVTQSPTHLIKTRGQQATLRCSPISGHTSVYWYQQALGLGLQFLLWYDEGEERNRGNFPPRFSGRQFPNYSSELNVNALELEDSALYLCASSLGTAGPQHFGDGTRLSIL.

This clone has only a few counts. This chain connects TRBV9 to TRBJ1-5; D gene ambiguous. Germline V gene sequence: CDR1 SGDLS, CDR2 YYNGEE. The length of the CDR3 is 15 residues. Trimming shortened V by 3 bases and J by 0 bases, and 10 bases separated the two germline ends. CDR3 sequence: CASSGPGPSNQPQHF. CDR3 DNA sequence: TGTGCCAGCAGCGGACCCGGACCTAGCAATCAGCCCCAGCATTTT.

The rearrangement links TRBV5-5 to TRBJ2-3, with D unresolved. The length of the CDR3 is 11 residues. Trimming left V 3 bases short and J 6 bases short, with 5 bases between. The germline CDR1 and CDR2 sequences are SGHKS and YYEKEE (reference sequence). The CDR3, as DNA: TGTGCCAGCAGCTGGGCGGATACGCAGTATTTT. It translates to CASSWADTQYF.

The chain uses TRBV14 and TRBJ1-1; tentative D call: TRBD1 (6 bases). Per the germline V gene, CDR1 is SGHDN and CDR2 is FVKESK. The V and J ends lost 4 bases and 10 bases respectively, with 16 bases between them. The length of the CDR3 is 13 residues. Here the CDR3 reads CASSRNRVGGAFF. CDR3 DNA sequence: TGTGCCAGCAGCCGAAACAGGGTAGGTGGAGCTTTCTTT.

There are a few counts of this clone. The chain combines TRBV5-6 with TRBJ2-7; the match to TRBD2 covers 7 bases. The CDR3 consists of 13 residues. Germline V gene lookup returns CDR1 SGHDT and CDR2 YYEEEE. J lost 4 bases, V lost 4 bases, and 5 bases had no gene match. Here the CDR3 reads CASSPGAGYEQYF. The DNA of the CDR3 is TGTGCCAGCAGCCCTGGAGCGGGGTACGAGCAGTACTTC.

The genes are TRBV7-8 and TRBJ2-3, with D tentatively TRBD2 (6 bases). CDR1 SGHVS and CDR2 FQNEAQ come from the germline V gene. The CDR3 spans 17 residues. Trimming took off 0 bases at V and 0 bases at J, with 13 bases between the two ends. The CDR3 region has the DNA TGTGCCAGCAGCTTAGCAAGGCGGGGCTCTAGCACAGATACGCAGTATTTT. Translated: CASSLARRGSSTDTQYF.

The sample holds many counts of this clone. V usage is TRBV4-3 and J usage is TRBJ2-7, with TRBD1 identical over 8 bases. CDR3 length: 17 amino acids. Germline V gene sequence: CDR1 LGHNA, CDR2 YSLEER. Germline trimming cut 1 base from V and 2 bases from J; bases unmatched to any gene: 10. As DNA, the CDR3 is TGCGCCAGCAGCCAAGGCCTTTGGACAGGGAGCGCCTACGAGCAGTACTTC. This sequence encodes CASSQGLWTGSAYEQYF.

The chain recombines TRBV19 with TRBJ1-6; D is unresolved. Germline-derived CDR1 and CDR2 are LNHDA and SQIVND (reference sequence). This CDR3 region has 14 residues. V lost 6 bases, J lost 8 bases, and 14 bases lay in between. CDR3 DNA sequence: TGTGCCAGTAGCATGAGGTATGAGGATTCACCCCTCCACTTT. Protein sequence: CASSMRYEDSPLHF.

The chain links TRBV7-2 to TRBJ1-5; D call uncertain. Looked up from germline, CDR1 is SGHTA and CDR2 is FQGNSA. The CDR3 contains 14 residues. V lost 5 bases, J lost 1 base, and 9 bases lay in between. The CDR3 DNA follows: TGTGCCAGCAGCCCCATTGTGAGCAATCAGCCCCAGCATTTT. It specifies CASSPIVSNQPQHF.

This clone was seen at least ten times. The J gene is TRBJ2-3, the V gene TRBV6-4; 8 bases match TRBD1. The trim removed 2 bases at V and 8 bases at J, leaving 3 bases unmatched. The CDR3 runs to 13 residues. Germline V gene lookup returns CDR1 MRHNA and CDR2 SNTAGT. CDR3 bases: TGTGCCAGCAGTGACCTAGGACAGGGTACGCAGTATTTT. This gives the protein CASSDLGQGTQYF.

This clone was observed a few times. CDR3 residues: CASSLDFGGGTEAFF. In nucleotides, the CDR3 is TGTGCCAGCAGCTTAGATTTCGGGGGAGGGACTGAAGCTTTCTTT. This chain links TRBV11-2 with TRBJ1-1; D may be TRBD1 (5 bases). Per germline, CDR1 SGHAT and CDR2 FQNNGV. The CDR3 sequence is 15 residues long. V gave up 0 bases and J gave up 5 bases, with 13 bases separating them.

The chain carries TRBV2 and TRBJ2-1, with 12 bases matching TRBD1. Germline CDR1 SNHLY, CDR2 FYNNEI. With 4 bases clipped from V and 7 bases from J, the junction kept 5 bases outside the gene matches. This CDR3 comprises 15 residues. CDR3 sequence (DNA): TGTGCCAGCAGTGGGGGACAGGGGGCTGGTAATGAGCAGTTCTTC. It codes for CASSGGQGAGNEQFF.